These T cell receptor beta chains were read from a single sample in a study of cytomegalovirus exposure and HLA in healthy donors. Clones were read by immunoSEQ multiplex PCR, and TCRdb kept only the in-frame ones, dropping some. Here the sample spans 90,000 to 130,000 clones, approximately 70% being singletons. Sequenced: PBMCs. All receptors come from a man aged 30 to 45 in good health and CMV-seropositive. Each CDR3 is given with its conserved first and last residue. The order of the fields is D gene, V gene, clone size, J gene, CDR3 DNA, CDR3 protein. D genes are given only for firm matches. Rows give clone size only sometimes, using once, few, many, or a class for an expanded clone.

TRBD1	TRBV30	NA	TRBJ1-1	TGTGCCTGGTCGGGACAGACAAACACTGAAGCTTTCTTT	CAWSGQTNTEAFF
TRBD2	TRBV27	NA	TRBJ2-1	TGTGCCAGCAGTTCGATAAAGCGGGGGGCCTACAATGAGCAGTTCTTC	CASSSIKRGAYNEQFF
NA	TRBV11-2	NA	TRBJ2-2	TGTGCCAGCAGCTTCAGGAATGATGATAGGGAGCTGTTTTTT	CASSFRNDDRELFF
TRBD1	TRBV29-1	NA	TRBJ1-2	TGCAGCGTTAAAGAACAGGGGGCGCATGGCTACACCTTC	CSVKEQGAHGYTF
TRBD2	TRBV9	NA	TRBJ2-1	TGTGCCAGCGACACCACCCCTAGCGGAAGCTCCTACAATGAGCAGTTCTTC	CASDTTPSGSSYNEQFF
NA	TRBV6-5	NA	TRBJ1-6	TGTGCCAGCAGCCGACAGGAAAATTCACCCCTCCACTTT	CASSRQENSPLHF
TRBD1	TRBV14	NA	TRBJ1-2	TGTGCCAGCAGCCAAGAGCAGGGGGTTGGGTATGGCTACACCTTC	CASSQEQGVGYGYTF
NA	TRBV25-1	NA	TRBJ2-5	TGTGCCAGCAGTGAATATGCCGCAGGAAAAGAGACCCAGTACTTC	CASSEYAAGKETQYF
TRBD2	TRBV9	NA	TRBJ2-7	TGTGCCAGCAGCCTCGACAGCGGGGGACCCTACGAGCAGTACTTC	CASSLDSGGPYEQYF
NA	TRBV4-1	once	TRBJ2-5	TGCGCCAGCAGCCAAGTAGACGAGGGCGAGACCCAGTACTTC	CASSQVDEGETQYF
TRBD2	TRBV11-3	few	TRBJ2-5	TGTGCCAGCAGCTTATCGAGCCCTAGCGGGGAAGAGACCCAGTACTTC	CASSLSSPSGEETQYF
TRBD2	TRBV2	NA	TRBJ2-3	TGTGCCAGCAACGCCCCTTTGGCTAGCGGGGGTTTTTTCACAGATACGCAGTATTTT	CASNAPLASGGFFTDTQYF
TRBD2	TRBV2	NA	TRBJ2-3	TGTGCCAGCAGTGACCCTCGAAGGGGACTAGCGGGGGGGACTAGCACAGATACGCAGTATTTT	CASSDPRRGLAGGTSTDTQYF
TRBD1	TRBV25-1	NA	TRBJ2-2	TGTGCCAGCAGTGACCCTGGACAGGTTGGCGCCGGGGAGCTGTTTTTT	CASSDPGQVGAGELFF
NA	TRBV27	NA	TRBJ1-2	TGTGCCAGCAGGCAGTTACAGGGATTCTATGGCTACACCTTC	CASRQLQGFYGYTF
TRBD1	TRBV6-6	NA	TRBJ1-1	TGTGCCAGCAGTTATGGACAGGACACTGAAGCTTTCTTT	CASSYGQDTEAFF
NA	TRBV5-1	NA	TRBJ1-4	TGCGCCAGCAGAATGGGCGAAAAACTGTTTTTT	CASRMGEKLFF
NA	TRBV10-3	once	TRBJ1-2	TGTGCCATCACCCCCGACCTCGGGGGGAACTATGGCTACACCTTC	CAITPDLGGNYGYTF
NA	TRBV29-1	few	TRBJ1-1	TGCAGCGTATCCCGGGGGGACACTGAAGCTTTCTTT	CSVSRGDTEAFF
NA	TRBV11-2	NA	TRBJ2-7	TGTGCCAGCAGCAGTAGTGGGCTCCACGAGCAGTACTTC	CASSSSGLHEQYF